Included here is one TCR beta chain sequence, with context. Its target antigen remains unknown. Base qualities are not recorded, but no much larger clone differs from it by a single base. TCR beta CDR3 regions were amplified from RNA transcripts. A first-round RT-PCR of the TCR CDR3 used the HTBI primer set with the Qiagen OneStep RT-PCR kit. Libraries were constructed in a second round of multiplex PCR, after which size selection and purification were performed. Paired-end sequencing of the libraries was performed with 100 bp reads on an Illumina HiSeq2000. The study's processing was this. Raw data were processed with SOAPnuke, discarding reads with adapters, uncalled bases, mean Phred below 15, or no exact constant-primer or identifier match. High-quality paired reads were merged using COPE v1.2.5, and each unique nucleotide sequence was defined as a clonotype. MiTCR v1.1 was used to align the clonotypes against IMGT TRBV, TRBD and TRBJ reference segments. Only V-J combinations with frequency above 0.0001, covering about 99% of repertoires, were analysed. The TCS score was defined as the ratio of F50 (clonal expansion) to E x V (chaos), calculated using BLOSUM62-based TCRdist between CDR3 peptides within each V-J. Welch's t-statistics and random forest reduced fewer than 600 V-J features to 10 to 15, which were used in a naive Bayes classifier (R e1071). Thyroid-blood repertoire similarity was quantified with the Morisita-Horn index. TCRdb passed the public sequencing reads through fastp at Q25 and MiXCR, retaining productive beta sequences. Rows with a matching CDR3 protein are joined into one entry that keeps the most common DNA and genes. TCRdb, not the authors, supplied the V and J calls. The sample table holds about 680,000 distinct CDR3 sequences, of which about 35% were seen once. The ten largest clones represent roughly 30% of the sample.

This sample is part of a study of T cells in Graves' hyperthyroidism and ophthalmopathy (dated by TCRdb to between 2018 and 2020). Regarding the study in general: Peripheral blood was sampled at the time of initial diagnosis, prior to any treatment. The study also compared thyroid tissue and blood T-cell repertoires from a handful of Graves' hyperthyroidism patients. To identify distinguishing TCR V-J signatures, a discovery cohort of roughly 100 patients was used, comprising 40 to 45 with Graves' ophthalmopathy and around 60 with stable Graves' hyperthyroidism. Following sampling, methimazole starting at 30 mg daily was given to hyperthyroidism patients, and high-dose intravenous methylprednisolone was given to ophthalmopathy patients. The paper describes TCR Vbeta CDR3 sequencing of 135 peripheral blood samples, made up of roughly 45 ophthalmopathy patients, some 76 hyperthyroidism patients and about 17 progressor patients. The 75 to 100 discovery patients were randomly split 7:3 into training and test sets. Prospective prediction of ophthalmopathy was tested in an independent validation cohort consisting of some 18 hyperthyroidism patients and 15 to 17 patients who later progressed to ophthalmopathy. Findings and caveats that apply to the study as a whole: In validation, progression to ophthalmopathy was predicted by the model with nearly 71% sensitivity and 72.22% specificity, a median of around 6.5 months before onset. Most expanded thyroid clonotypes (frequency above 0.001) were also detected in blood, a finding suggesting that blood repertoires may reflect thyroid immune responses. Ophthalmopathy was separated from stable hyperthyroidism by a 13 V-J signature model, with just over 85% sensitivity and about 81% specificity obtained in cross-validation and 80%/75% obtained in testing. Sample size was not statistically predetermined, and blinding of investigators to group allocation was not performed.

The CDR3 spans 15 residues, from the cysteine through the phenylalanine. This entry keeps only the CDR3 DNA: 45 bases, framed from base 1. Taken from the germline V gene (reference sequence), the CDR1 and CDR2 loops are LNHDA and SQIVND. Cut back by 2 bases and 0 bases, the V and J ends lie 8 bases apart. Graves' hyperthyroidism was defined as stable when no progression to ophthalmopathy occurred over 18 months of follow-up. Hyperthyroidism patients were newly diagnosed, had a disease duration of under 2 months, and were aged 18 to 65 years. Patients with uncontrolled infections, other autoimmune diseases, pregnancy or lactation were excluded. Diagnoses relied on clinical symptoms, serum thyroxine and TRAb, thyroid ultrasound and orbital computed tomography. PBMCs were separated from roughly 10 ml of fresh peripheral blood using Ficoll-Paque density gradient centrifugation. Total RNA was extracted using Trizol reagent, and RNA quality was assessed on an Agilent 2100 Bioanalyzer.

The sample consisted of blood. The chain is made from TRBV19 and TRBJ1-3, with the D segment identity uncertain. The receptor comes from a woman aged 35 to 49 with Graves' hyperthyroidism. The CDR3 corresponds to CASSITPSSGNTIYF. The DNA reads as follows: TGTGCCAGTAGTATAACGCCGAGCTCTGGAAACACCATATATTTT.